This TCR beta chain emerged from a study of blood T cell repertoires in COVID-19. About the research overall: Acute-phase and convalescent COVID-19 samples originated in the United States, Italy and Spain.

From germline, CDR1 is SGHVS and CDR2 FQNEAQ. The germline V and J ends were trimmed by 8 bases and 7 bases, with 18 bases remaining between them. This CDR3 is built from 14 residues. Repertoires were generated with immunoSEQ multiplex PCR, while TCRdb's copy carries only in-frame clones and drops some. The sample consists of 100,000 to 150,000 clones, around 84% of them appearing once. Sequencing input: PBMCs or T cells enriched from blood (not recorded which). This clonotype was obtained from a man aged 35-49 years with acute COVID-19. The chain uses TRBV7-8 and TRBJ1-5, with TRBD1 as a possible D gene (5 bases). CDR3 amino acids: CASGSGGSGQPQHF. CDR3 nucleotide sequence: TGTGCCAGCGGATCCGGGGGGAGCGGGCAGCCCCAGCATTTT.